This T cell receptor (beta chain) was sequenced for a study of molecular identifiers for immune sequencing clone quantification. As CD8+CD4-CCR7+CD45RA+ cells, naive CD8 T cells were sorted. The CDR3 runs 17 residues. The germline CDR1 and CDR2 sequences are MNHNS and SASEGT. With V trimmed by 0 bases and J by 2 bases, 8 bases remained unmatched. This clonotype was observed at least ten times. Its cognate antigen is unknown. As previously described, bulk TCR libraries were made using listed TCR primers. TCRdb re-derived calls from the PCR reads in MiXCR, one entry per CDR3 protein. The sample holds over 300,000 distinct CDR3 sequences, about 22% seen once. Study-level results: Spiked Jurkat TCR RNA equivalent to one cell was reportedly detectable in one million naive cells. Over 99% of CMV-specific effector molecules, but under 1% of naive ones, were in clones above 20 copies.

The sequenced sample consisted of naive CD8+ T cells from blood, with Jurkat cell RNA spiked in. Subset: FACS-sorted CD8+CD4-CCR7+CD45RA+ naive T cells. The sequence was obtained from a human donor in good health. Some libraries in this study had Jurkat cell RNA spiked in. The chain has TRBV6-1 and TRBJ2-3; 7 nucleotides agree with TRBD1. The CDR3 region has the DNA TGTGCCAGCAGTGAAGCCGCAGGGGGTCAGGACACAGATACGCAGTATTTT. Translation: CASSEAAGGQDTDTQYF.